What follows are 27 T cell receptor beta chains derived from one specimen sequenced in a study of lymphopenia after photon versus proton radiotherapy. TCRdb's table, derived via immunoSEQ multiplex PCR, lists solely in-frame clones and lacks some. The sample includes around 59,000 clones, around 84% of them seen just once. This specimen was peripheral blood, taken from a patient treated with proton-based radiotherapy. The receptors come from a man aged 60 to 75 with pancreatic cancer.

The V gene is TRBV28, the J gene TRBJ2-4; D is perhaps TRBD1 (6 bases). The CDR3 is 14 amino acids. Germline values: CDR1 MDHEN, CDR2 SYDVKM. Trimming left V 5 bases short and J 1 base short, with 9 bases between. In DNA form, the CDR3 reads TGTGCCAGCAGTGATCAGGGGGCCAAAAACATTCAGTACTTC. Translated: CASSDQGAKNIQYF.

This clone showed up just once. The DNA of the CDR3 is TGTGCCAGCAGAAAGATGGACAGGGGCGAAGAGACCCAGTACTTC. Its translation: CASRKMDRGEETQYF. This rearrangement joins TRBV5-4 to TRBJ2-5, with TRBD1 matching 9 bases. Germline lookup yields CDR1 SGHNT and CDR2 YYREEE (reference sequence). This CDR3 is 15 amino acids long. Trimming took 5 bases from V and 3 from J; bases not matched to a gene: 8.

CDR3 in amino acids: CASFVSLNTEAFF. In DNA form, the CDR3 reads TGTGCCAGCTTTGTTAGTTTGAACACTGAAGCTTTCTTT. This rearrangement joins TRBV18 to TRBJ1-1; D remains ambiguous. Germline V CDR1 and CDR2: KGHSH, LQKENI. V was clipped by 7 bases and J by 0 bases, with 9 bases between them. This CDR3 spans 13 amino acids.

The chain links TRBV19 to TRBJ1-2; D remains unclear. Germline CDR1 LNHDA, CDR2 SQIVND (reference sequence). The CDR3 sequence is 13 residues long. V shed 6 bases and J shed 7 bases, with 15 bases lying between them. The CDR3 region has the DNA TGTGCCAGTAGGCCCGAGGTGGGGTCTGGCTACACCTTC. This gives the protein CASRPEVGSGYTF. Full variable domain (rest looked up from reference TRBV19 and TRBJ1-2): DGGITQSPKYLFRKEGQNVTLSCEQNLNHDAMYWYRQDPGQGLRLIYYSQIVNDFQKGDIAEGYSVSREKKESFPLTVTSAQKNPTAFYLCASRPEVGSGYTFGSGTRLTVV.

In DNA form, the CDR3 reads TGTGCCAGTAGGGGGGGACAAGACTATGGCTACACCTTC. Protein sequence: CASRGGQDYGYTF. The V call is TRBV19, the J call TRBJ1-2; D may be TRBD1 (6 bases). CDR3 length equals 13 residues. V was pared by 6 bases and J by 3 bases, with 11 bases between. Germline CDR1 and CDR2: LNHDA and SQIVND (reference sequence). The variable domain in full, with the rest retrieved from reference TRBV19 and TRBJ1-2, is DGGITQSPKYLFRKEGQNVTLSCEQNLNHDAMYWYRQDPGQGLRLIYYSQIVNDFQKGDIAEGYSVSREKKESFPLTVTSAQKNPTAFYLCASRGGQDYGYTFGSGTRLTVV.

This sequence joins TRBV7-2 and TRBJ2-7, with 7 positions matching TRBD1. The CDR3 is 15 amino acids. Trimming at V came to 1 base and at J to 2 bases, leaving 5 bases not matched to a gene. Germline values: CDR1 SGHTA, CDR2 FQGNSA. CDR3 coding DNA: TGTGCCAGCAGCTTAGATGGGACAGTCGCCTACGAGCAGTACTTC. The encoded protein is CASSLDGTVAYEQYF.

The rearrangement uses TRBV16 and TRBJ1-3, with unresolved D. Germline CDR1 KGHSY, CDR2 FQNENV. Trimming pared 0 bases from V and 2 bases from J, leaving 5 bases between. This CDR3 spans 14 amino acids. CDR3 loop: CASSQSVTGNTIYF. CDR3 nucleotide sequence: TGTGCCAGCAGCCAATCGGTAACTGGAAACACCATATATTTT.

This chain connects TRBV18 to TRBJ2-1, with D unclear. Looked up from germline, CDR1 is KGHSH and CDR2 is LQKENI. Trimming stripped 0 bases from V and 9 bases from J, with 12 bases between. The CDR3 totals 14 residues. The CDR3 here is CASSPPLKPAEQFF. The DNA for the CDR3 is TGTGCCAGCTCACCACCTCTAAAGCCCGCTGAGCAGTTCTTC.

The rearrangement links TRBV10-3 to TRBJ2-7; 7 bases are a match to TRBD2. This CDR3 is built from 13 residues. Unmatched junction bases numbered 3, after V lost 5 bases and J lost 2 bases. Per the germline V gene, CDR1 is ENHRY and CDR2 is SYGVKD. CDR3 in amino acids: CAISSGMTYEQYF. The CDR3 DNA is TGTGCCATCAGTAGCGGGATGACCTACGAGCAGTACTTC.

This clone was found once. At one end, the junction sequence differs from germline, possibly due to a read error. The chain recombines TRBV2 with TRBJ1-5; no firm D call. The CDR3 is 13 residues long. The germline V gene encodes CDR1 SNHLY and CDR2 FYNNEI. The CDR3 bases are TGTGCCAGCAGTGGCCAGGCAAATCAACCCCAGCATTTT. Its translation: CASSGQANQPQHF.

The CDR3 loop is CASSMGATNEKLFF. CDR3 nucleotides: TGTGCCAGCAGCATGGGAGCAACTAATGAAAAACTGTTTTTT. This chain connects TRBV5-4 to TRBJ1-4; D unclear. V was shortened by 4 bases and J by 0 bases, with 7 bases between the two germline ends. CDR3 length equals 14 residues. Germline V gives CDR1 SGHNT, CDR2 YYREEE (reference sequence).

V and J are TRBV11-3 and TRBJ1-1; D gene ambiguous. Germline CDR1 reads SGHNT; CDR2 reads YENEEA. Trimming left V 2 bases short and J 4 bases short, with 8 bases between. CDR3 length equals 13 residues. The CDR3 nucleotides are TGTGCCAGCAGCTTAAGCATGCCCACTGAAGCTTTCTTT. The encoded protein is CASSLSMPTEAFF.

The chain combines TRBV7-9 with TRBJ2-1; D may be TRBD2 (6 bases). Germline V lookup: CDR1 SEHNR, CDR2 FQNEAQ (reference sequence). The CDR3 has 15 residues. V lost 4 bases, J lost 5 bases, and 15 bases lay in between. CDR3 in amino acids: CASSSVAVGHNEQFF. The CDR3 nucleotides read TGTGCCAGCAGCTCGGTAGCGGTCGGACACAATGAGCAGTTCTTC.

This clone was observed once. The chain couples TRBV5-4 to TRBJ2-2; 9 positions agree with TRBD2. CDR3 length: 15 amino acids. The germline CDR1 and CDR2 sequences are SGHNT and YYREEE (reference sequence). The ends lost 2 bases at V and 4 bases at J; junction bases unmatched: 3. The CDR3 sequence: CASSLSGRSTGELFF. DNA for the CDR3: TGTGCCAGCAGCTTAAGCGGGAGGAGCACCGGGGAGCTGTTTTTT.

This chain links TRBV6-6 with TRBJ1-6, with 7 bases matching TRBD1. V shed 8 bases and J 5 bases; nucleotides not matched to a gene: 3. This CDR3 region has 13 residues. Germline V gene sequence: CDR1 MNHNY, CDR2 SVGAGI (reference sequence). Written as DNA, the CDR3 is TGTGCCAGCCGGGACAGCAATAATTCACCCCTCCACTTT. Amino acid sequence: CASRDSNNSPLHF.

The V call is TRBV7-9, the J call TRBJ2-1, with D uncertain. This CDR3 has 11 residues. Trimming shortened V by 5 bases and J by 5 bases, and 4 bases separated the two germline ends. Germline V gene sequence: CDR1 SEHNR, CDR2 FQNEAQ (reference sequence). CDR3 sequence (DNA): TGTGCCAGCAGCCAGAACAATGAGCAGTTCTTC. As protein: CASSQNNEQFF.

The chain has TRBV5-1 and TRBJ1-1, with a tentative D call TRBD1 (5 bases). Germline V CDR1 and CDR2: SGHRS, YFSETQ. The CDR3 runs to 18 residues. V lost 4 bases and J lost 1, with 23 bases in between. CDR3: CASSRRQQNSIQNTEAFF. CDR3 sequence (DNA): TGCGCCAGCAGCCGAAGACAGCAAAACTCCATACAGAACACTGAAGCTTTCTTT.

The chain couples TRBV28 to TRBJ2-2; 10 bases line up with TRBD2. Germline CDR1 and CDR2: MDHEN and SYDVKM. Germline trimming cut 4 bases from V and 6 bases from J; bases unmatched to any gene: 8. This CDR3 has 16 residues. This chain's CDR3 is CASSSEAGGMSGELFF. The CDR3 nucleotides read TGTGCCAGCAGTTCCGAAGCGGGAGGGATGTCCGGGGAGCTGTTTTTT. The variable domain in full, completed from reference TRBV28 and TRBJ2-2, reads DVKVTQSSRYLVKRTGEKVFLECVQDMDHENMFWYRQDPGLGLRLIYFSYDVKMKEKGDIPEGYSVSREKKERFSLILESASTNQTSMYLCASSSEAGGMSGELFFGEGSRLTVL.

The chain links TRBV4-2 to TRBJ2-5, with 9 bases identical to TRBD2. Trimming at V came to 0 bases and at J to 5 bases, leaving 16 bases not matched to a gene. Per germline, CDR1 LGHNA and CDR2 YNFKEQ. This CDR3 spans 19 amino acids. In nucleotides, the CDR3 is TGTGCCAGCAGCCAAGATTACGGTAGCGGGAGAGCCGGAAGGGAGACCCAGTACTTC. Residues: CASSQDYGSGRAGRETQYF.

The chain carries TRBV4-1 and TRBJ2-3; TRBD2 agrees at 7 bases. Trimming took 1 base from V and 4 from J; bases not matched to a gene: 8. CDR1 is MGHRA and CDR2 is YSYEKL in the germline V gene. The CDR3 runs 16 residues. The CDR3 here is CASSQVRAGVSDTQYF. The CDR3 DNA reads TGCGCCAGCAGCCAAGTCAGGGCGGGAGTCTCAGATACGCAGTATTTT.

V is TRBV7-3 and J is TRBJ1-2, with D uncertain. The CDR3 is made up of 11 amino acids. Germline lookup yields CDR1 SGHTA and CDR2 FQGTGA. V dropped 6 bases and J dropped 7 bases, with 9 bases sitting between them. For the CDR3, the DNA is TGTGCCAGCAGAGGAGCGGGTGGCTACACCTTC. The encoded protein is CASRGAGGYTF.

The chain joins TRBV9 to TRBJ1-3; 7 nucleotides align to TRBD1. Germline CDR1 is SGDLS and CDR2 is YYNGEE. Unmatched junction bases numbered 6, after V lost 2 bases and J lost 4 bases. This CDR3 has 15 residues. DNA of the CDR3: TGTGCCAGCAGCGTCACAGGGGTACTCGGAAACACCATATATTTT. It translates to CASSVTGVLGNTIYF.

This chain links TRBV29-1 with TRBJ1-1; no clear D gene. Between the trimmed V and J ends, which lost 1 base and 1 base, there was a span of 10 bases. The CDR3 contains 14 residues. Germline V lookup: CDR1 SQVTM, CDR2 ANQGSEA. In DNA, the CDR3 is TGCAGCGTTGAAGTGAGAGGTGCGAACACTGAAGCTTTCTTT. Protein product: CSVEVRGANTEAFF.

The V gene is TRBV19, the J gene TRBJ2-7, with D perhaps TRBD2 (6 bases). V was trimmed by 6 bases and J by 1 base, leaving 16 bases between them. Germline CDR1 reads LNHDA; CDR2 reads SQIVND (reference sequence). CDR3 length equals 15 residues. The CDR3 sequence: CASSPGSAVSYEQYF. In nucleotides, the CDR3 is TGTGCCAGTAGCCCCGGGAGCGCTGTGTCCTACGAGCAGTACTTC.

V and J are TRBV18 and TRBJ1-1, with D perhaps TRBD1 (5 bases). The CDR3 totals 16 residues. Trimming pared 2 bases from V and 7 bases from J, leaving 20 bases between. The germline CDR1 and CDR2 sequences are KGHSH and LQKENI. DNA of the CDR3: TGTGCCAGCTCACCAAATATGGGGGGACTCTCCTTTGAAGCTTTCTTT. Amino acid sequence: CASSPNMGGLSFEAFF. The full variable domain, with the rest looked up from reference TRBV18 and TRBJ1-1, is NAGVMQNPRHLVRRRGQEARLRCSPMKGHSHVYWYRQLPEEGLKFMVYLQKENIIDESGMPKERFSAEFPKEGPSILRIQQVVRGDSAAYFCASSPNMGGLSFEAFFGQGTRLTVV.

This clone was recorded a few times. The V gene is TRBV28, the J gene TRBJ1-2; D gene uncertain. The length of the CDR3 is 15 residues. V lost 6 bases and J lost 3, with 17 bases in between. Germline assignment: CDR1 MDHEN and CDR2 SYDVKM. The CDR3 nucleotides read TGTGCCAGCAGCCCTACCGTTAGCGTAGACTATGGCTACACCTTC. It codes for CASSPTVSVDYGYTF.

The chain links TRBV10-3 to TRBJ2-7; D call uncertain. Germline V gene sequence: CDR1 ENHRY, CDR2 SYGVKD. This CDR3 contains 13 residues. Trimming removed 0 bases at V and 1 base at J, with 4 bases between. CDR3 coding DNA: TGTGCCATCAGTGAGTCGTCATCCTACGAGCAGTACTTC. Translated: CAISESSSYEQYF.